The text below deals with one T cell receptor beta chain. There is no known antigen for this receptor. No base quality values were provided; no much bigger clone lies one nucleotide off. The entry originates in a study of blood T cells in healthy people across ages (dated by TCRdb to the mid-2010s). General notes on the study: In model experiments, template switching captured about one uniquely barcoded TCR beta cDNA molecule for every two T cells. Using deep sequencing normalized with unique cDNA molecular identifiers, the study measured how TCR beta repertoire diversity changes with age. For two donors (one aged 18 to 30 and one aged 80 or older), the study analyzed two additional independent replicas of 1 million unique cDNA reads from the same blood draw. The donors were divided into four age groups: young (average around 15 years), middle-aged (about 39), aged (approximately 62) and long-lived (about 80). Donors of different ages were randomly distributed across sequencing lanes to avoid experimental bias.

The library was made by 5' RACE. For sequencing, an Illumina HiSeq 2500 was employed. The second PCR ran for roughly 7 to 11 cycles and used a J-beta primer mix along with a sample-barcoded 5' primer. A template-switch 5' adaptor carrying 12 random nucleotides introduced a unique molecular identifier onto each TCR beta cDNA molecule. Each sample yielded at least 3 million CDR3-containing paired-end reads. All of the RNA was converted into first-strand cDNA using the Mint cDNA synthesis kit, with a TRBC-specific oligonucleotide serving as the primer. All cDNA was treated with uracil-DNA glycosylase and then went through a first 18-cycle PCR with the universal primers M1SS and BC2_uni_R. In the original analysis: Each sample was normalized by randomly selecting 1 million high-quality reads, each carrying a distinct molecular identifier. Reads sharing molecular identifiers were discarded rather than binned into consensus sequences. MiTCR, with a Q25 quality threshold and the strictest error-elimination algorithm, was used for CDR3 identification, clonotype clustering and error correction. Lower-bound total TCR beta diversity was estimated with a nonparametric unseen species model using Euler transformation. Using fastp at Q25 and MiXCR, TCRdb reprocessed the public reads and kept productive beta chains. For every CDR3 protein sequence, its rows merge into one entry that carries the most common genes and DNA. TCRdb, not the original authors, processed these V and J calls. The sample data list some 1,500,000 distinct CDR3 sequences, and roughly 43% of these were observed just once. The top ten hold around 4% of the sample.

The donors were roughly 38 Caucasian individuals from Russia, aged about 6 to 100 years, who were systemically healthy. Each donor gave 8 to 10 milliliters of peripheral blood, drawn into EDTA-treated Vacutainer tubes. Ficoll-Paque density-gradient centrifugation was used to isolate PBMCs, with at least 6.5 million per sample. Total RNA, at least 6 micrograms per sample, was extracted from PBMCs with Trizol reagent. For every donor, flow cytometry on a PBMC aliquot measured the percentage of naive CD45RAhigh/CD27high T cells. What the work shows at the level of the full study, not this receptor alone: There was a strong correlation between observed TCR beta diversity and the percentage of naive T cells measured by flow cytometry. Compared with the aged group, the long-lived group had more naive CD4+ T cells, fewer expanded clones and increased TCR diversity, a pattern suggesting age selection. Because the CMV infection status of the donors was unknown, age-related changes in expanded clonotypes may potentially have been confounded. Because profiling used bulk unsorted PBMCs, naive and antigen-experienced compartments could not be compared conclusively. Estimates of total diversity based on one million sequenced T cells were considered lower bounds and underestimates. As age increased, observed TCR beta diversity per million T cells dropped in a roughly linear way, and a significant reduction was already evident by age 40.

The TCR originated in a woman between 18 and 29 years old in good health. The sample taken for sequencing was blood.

The DNA sequence is TGCAGTGCTAGCAATACAGGGAACTACGAGCAGTACTTC. It specifies CSASNTGNYEQYF. The chain couples TRBV20-1 to TRBJ2-7, with TRBD1 tentatively as D gene (6 bases match). From a lookup of the germline V gene (reference sequence), CDR1 and CDR2 are DFQATT and SNEGSKA. V loses 3 bases, J loses 3 bases, and the germline ends lie 12 bases apart. The CDR3 runs 13 residues from the cysteine to the phenylalanine. Only CDR3 DNA is held: 39 bases, read in frame from base 1.